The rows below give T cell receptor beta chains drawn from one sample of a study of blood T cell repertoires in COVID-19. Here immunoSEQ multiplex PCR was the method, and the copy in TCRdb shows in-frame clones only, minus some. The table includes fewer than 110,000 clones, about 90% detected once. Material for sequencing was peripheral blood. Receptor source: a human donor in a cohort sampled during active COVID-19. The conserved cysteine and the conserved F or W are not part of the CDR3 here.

CDR3 protein: ASSQIGRSSYNEQF
V gene: TRBV4-1
J gene: TRBJ2-1

CDR3 protein: ASSYSGRDQPQH
V gene: TRBV6-5
J gene: TRBJ1-5

CDR3 protein: ASSMGTSGRGGVYEQY
V gene: TRBV19
J gene: TRBJ2-7

CDR3 protein: ASSLTSGAYNEQF
V gene: TRBV11-2
J gene: TRBJ2-1

CDR3 protein: ASSYRTTGNGYT
V gene: TRBV6-5
J gene: TRBJ1-2

CDR3 protein: ASSRTGSETQY
V gene: TRBV18
J gene: TRBJ2-5

CDR3 protein: ASSIRTSGMSMQRNIQY
V gene: TRBV19
J gene: TRBJ2-4

CDR3 protein: ASSQGRAGELF
V gene: TRBV4-1
J gene: TRBJ2-2

CDR3 protein: ASSPEGGGVSGYT
V gene: TRBV4-1
J gene: TRBJ1-2

CDR3 protein: ASTFGQGANEQY
V gene: TRBV27
J gene: TRBJ2-7

CDR3 protein: ASSLSPTGDSYEQY
V gene: TRBV7-6
J gene: TRBJ2-7

CDR3 protein: ASSQYYEQY
V gene: TRBV19
J gene: TRBJ2-7

CDR3 protein: ASSPGQGREKLF
V gene: TRBV4-1
J gene: TRBJ1-4

CDR3 protein: ASSSKSRRANYGYT
V gene: TRBV7-9
J gene: TRBJ1-2

CDR3 protein: ASSSAQGYTEYNEQF
V gene: TRBV5-6
J gene: TRBJ2-1

CDR3 protein: ASSESSGGFSTDTQY
V gene: TRBV6-1
J gene: TRBJ2-3

CDR3 protein: ASSQEWVGAGVRTDTQY
V gene: TRBV3-1/TRBV3-2
J gene: TRBJ2-3

CDR3 protein: ATSRDYGGTTTNEKLF
V gene: TRBV15
J gene: TRBJ1-4

CDR3 protein: ASSQDYRGVGTGELF
V gene: TRBV4-1
J gene: TRBJ2-2

CDR3 protein: ASSRTENTEAF
V gene: TRBV6-5
J gene: TRBJ1-1

CDR3 protein: ASSVGGRMNTEAF
V gene: TRBV9
J gene: TRBJ1-1

CDR3 protein: ASSFVGSTDTQY
V gene: TRBV7-3
J gene: TRBJ2-3

CDR3 protein: ASSFLWTSYNEQF
V gene: TRBV7-2
J gene: TRBJ2-1